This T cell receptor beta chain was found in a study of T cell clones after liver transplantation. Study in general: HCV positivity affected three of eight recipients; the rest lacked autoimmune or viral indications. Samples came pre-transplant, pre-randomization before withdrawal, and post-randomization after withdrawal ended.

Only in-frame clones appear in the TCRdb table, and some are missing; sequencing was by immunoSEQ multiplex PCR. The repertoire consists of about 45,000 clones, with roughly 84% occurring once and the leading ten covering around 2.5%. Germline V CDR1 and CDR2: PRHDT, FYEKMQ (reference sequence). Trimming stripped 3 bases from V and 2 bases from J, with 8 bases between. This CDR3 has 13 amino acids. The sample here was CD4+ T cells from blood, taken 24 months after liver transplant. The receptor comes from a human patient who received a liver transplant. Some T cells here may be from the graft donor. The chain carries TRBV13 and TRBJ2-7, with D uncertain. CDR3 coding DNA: TGTGCCAGCAGCTTGTTAGGGACCTACGAGCAGTACTTC. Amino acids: CASSLLGTYEQYF.